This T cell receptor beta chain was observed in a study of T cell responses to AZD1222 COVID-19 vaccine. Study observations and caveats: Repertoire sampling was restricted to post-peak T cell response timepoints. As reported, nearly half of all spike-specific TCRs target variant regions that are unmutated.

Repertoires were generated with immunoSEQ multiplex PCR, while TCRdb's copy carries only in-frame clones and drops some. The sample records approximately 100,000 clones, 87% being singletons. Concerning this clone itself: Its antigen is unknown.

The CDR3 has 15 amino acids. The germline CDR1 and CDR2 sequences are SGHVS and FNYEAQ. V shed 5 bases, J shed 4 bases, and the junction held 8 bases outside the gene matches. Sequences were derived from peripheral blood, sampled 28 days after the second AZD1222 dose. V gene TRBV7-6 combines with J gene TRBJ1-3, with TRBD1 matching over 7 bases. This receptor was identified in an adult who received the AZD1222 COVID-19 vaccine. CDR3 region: CASSPLGGSGNTIYF. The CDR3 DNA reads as TGTGCCAGCAGCCCCTTAGGGGGCTCGGGAAACACCATATATTTT.